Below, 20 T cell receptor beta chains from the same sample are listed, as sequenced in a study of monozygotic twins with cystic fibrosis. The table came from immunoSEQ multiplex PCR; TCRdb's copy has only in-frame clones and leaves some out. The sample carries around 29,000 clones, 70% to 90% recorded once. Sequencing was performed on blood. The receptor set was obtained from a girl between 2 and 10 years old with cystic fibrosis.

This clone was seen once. The CDR3, as DNA: TGCGCCAGCGGCGAACTAGCGGGAGAAGGAGATACGCAGTATTTT. Translation gives CASGELAGEGDTQYF. This chain links TRBV5-1 with TRBJ2-3; 11 bases align to TRBD2. Germline CDR1 reads SGHRS; CDR2 reads YFSETQ. CDR3 length: 15 amino acids. The junction had 9 bases not matched to a gene; V was cut back by 7 bases and J by 5 bases.

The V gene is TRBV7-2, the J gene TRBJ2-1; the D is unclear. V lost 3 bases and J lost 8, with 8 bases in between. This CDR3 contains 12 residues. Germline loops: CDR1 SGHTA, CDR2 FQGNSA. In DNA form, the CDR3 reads TGTGCCAGCAGCTTCGGTTTCCATGAGCAGTTCTTC. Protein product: CASSFGFHEQFF.

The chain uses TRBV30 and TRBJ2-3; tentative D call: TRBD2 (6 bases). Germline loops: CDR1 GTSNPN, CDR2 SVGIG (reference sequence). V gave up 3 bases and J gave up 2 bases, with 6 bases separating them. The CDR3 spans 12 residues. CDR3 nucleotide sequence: TGTGCCTGGAGGGGACTCACAGATACGCAGTATTTT. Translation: CAWRGLTDTQYF.

This chain's CDR3 is CASSRAPGQDHTEAFF. As DNA, the CDR3 is TGTGCCAGCAGTCGCGCACCGGGACAGGATCACACTGAAGCTTTCTTT. The chain links TRBV6-6 to TRBJ1-1, with TRBD1 matching over 8 bases. This CDR3 is 16 amino acids long. With V trimmed by 5 bases and J by 3 bases, 11 bases remained unmatched. Germline loops: CDR1 MNHNY, CDR2 SVGAGI (reference sequence).

CDR3 nucleotide sequence: TGTGCCGTTAGGGGGACAGGGGGCAATCAGCCCCAGCATTTT. Its translation is CAVRGTGGNQPQHF. V gene TRBV6-1 combines with J gene TRBJ1-5, with 10 bases matching TRBD1. Germline assignment: CDR1 MNHNS and CDR2 SASEGT. CDR3 length: 14 residues. V shed 11 bases, J shed 2 bases, and the junction held 6 bases outside the gene matches.

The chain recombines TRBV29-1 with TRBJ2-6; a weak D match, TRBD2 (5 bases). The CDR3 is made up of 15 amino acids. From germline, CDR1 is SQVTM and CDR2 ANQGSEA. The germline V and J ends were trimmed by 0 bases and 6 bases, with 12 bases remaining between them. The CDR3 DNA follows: TGCAGCGTTGAAGATGCCGGGAAAGCGGCCAACGTCCTGACTTTC. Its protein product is CSVEDAGKAANVLTF.

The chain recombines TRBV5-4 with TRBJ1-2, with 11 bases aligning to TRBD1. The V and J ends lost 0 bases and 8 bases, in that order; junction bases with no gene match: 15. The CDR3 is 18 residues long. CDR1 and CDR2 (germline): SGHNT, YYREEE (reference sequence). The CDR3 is CASSLVGQGAYGSGGYTF. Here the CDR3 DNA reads TGTGCCAGCAGCTTGGTAGGACAGGGGGCATATGGGTCGGGCGGCTACACCTTC.

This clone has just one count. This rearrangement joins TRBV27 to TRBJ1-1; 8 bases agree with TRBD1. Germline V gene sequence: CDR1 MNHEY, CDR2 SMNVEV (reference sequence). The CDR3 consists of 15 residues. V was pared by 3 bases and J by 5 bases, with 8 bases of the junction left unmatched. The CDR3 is CASSFYQTGVTEAFF. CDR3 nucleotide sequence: TGTGCCAGCAGTTTCTACCAGACAGGGGTGACTGAAGCTTTCTTT.

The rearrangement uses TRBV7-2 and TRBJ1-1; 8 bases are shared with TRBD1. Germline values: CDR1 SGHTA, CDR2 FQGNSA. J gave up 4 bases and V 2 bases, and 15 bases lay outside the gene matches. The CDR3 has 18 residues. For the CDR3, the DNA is TGTGCCAGCAGCTTATACTGGGCTCGGCCAGGGGGCATCACTGAAGCTTTCTTT. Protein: CASSLYWARPGGITEAFF. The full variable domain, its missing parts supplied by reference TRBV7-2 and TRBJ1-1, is GAGVSQSPSNKVTEKGKDVELRCDPISGHTALYWYRQSLGQGLEFLIYFQGNSAPDKSGLPSDRFSAERTGGSVSTLTIQRTQQEDSAVYLCASSLYWARPGGITEAFFGQGTRLTVV.

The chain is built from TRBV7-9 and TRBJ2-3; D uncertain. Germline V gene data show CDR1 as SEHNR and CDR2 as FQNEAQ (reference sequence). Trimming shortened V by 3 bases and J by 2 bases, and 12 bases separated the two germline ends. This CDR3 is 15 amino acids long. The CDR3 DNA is TGTGCCAGCAGCTTGAAAAGCTGGGCCACAGATACGCAGTATTTT. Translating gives CASSLKSWATDTQYF.

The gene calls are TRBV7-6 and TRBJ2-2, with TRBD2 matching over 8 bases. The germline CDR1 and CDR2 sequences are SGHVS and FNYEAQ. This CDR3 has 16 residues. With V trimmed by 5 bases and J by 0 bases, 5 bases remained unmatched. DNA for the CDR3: TGTGCCAGCAGCGCCATGACTAGCGCGAACACCGGGGAGCTGTTTTTT. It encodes CASSAMTSANTGELFF.

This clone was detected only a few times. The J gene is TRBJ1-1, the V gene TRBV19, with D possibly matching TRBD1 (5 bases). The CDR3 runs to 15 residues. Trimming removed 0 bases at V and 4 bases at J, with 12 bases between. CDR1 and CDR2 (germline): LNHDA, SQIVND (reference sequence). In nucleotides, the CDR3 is TGTGCCAGTAGTATAGATTGGGCCGGGGGCACTGAAGCTTTCTTT. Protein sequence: CASSIDWAGGTEAFF.

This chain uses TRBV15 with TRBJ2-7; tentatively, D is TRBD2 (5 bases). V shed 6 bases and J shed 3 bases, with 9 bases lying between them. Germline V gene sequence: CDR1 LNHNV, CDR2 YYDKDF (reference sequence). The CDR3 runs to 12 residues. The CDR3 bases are TGTGCCACCAGTGGCCGGGGCTACGAGCAGTACTTC. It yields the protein CATSGRGYEQYF.

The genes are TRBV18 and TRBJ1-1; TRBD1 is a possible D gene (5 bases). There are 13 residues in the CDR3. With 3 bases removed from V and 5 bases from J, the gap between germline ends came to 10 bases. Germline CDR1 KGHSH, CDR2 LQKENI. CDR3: CASSPSRGTEAFF. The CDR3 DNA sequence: TGTGCCAGCTCACCCAGTAGGGGAACTGAAGCTTTCTTT.

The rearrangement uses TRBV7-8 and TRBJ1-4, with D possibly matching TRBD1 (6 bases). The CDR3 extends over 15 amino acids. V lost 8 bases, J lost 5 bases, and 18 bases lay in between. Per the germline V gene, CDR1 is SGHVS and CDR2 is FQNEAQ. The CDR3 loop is CASGSTGTGNEKLFF. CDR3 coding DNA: TGTGCCAGCGGATCTACAGGGACGGGGAATGAAAAACTGTTTTTT.

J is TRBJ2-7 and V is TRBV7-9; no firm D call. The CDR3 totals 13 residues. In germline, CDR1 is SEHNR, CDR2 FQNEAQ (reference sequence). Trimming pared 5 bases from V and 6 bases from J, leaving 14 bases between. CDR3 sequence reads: CASSPTYLSEQYF. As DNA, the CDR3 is TGTGCCAGCAGCCCAACCTATCTGTCCGAGCAGTACTTC.

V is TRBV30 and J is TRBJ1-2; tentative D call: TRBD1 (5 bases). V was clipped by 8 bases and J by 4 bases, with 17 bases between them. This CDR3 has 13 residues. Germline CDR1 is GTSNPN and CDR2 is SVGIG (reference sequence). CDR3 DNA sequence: TGTGCCGGATGGACGGTGGGGCCCTATGGCTACACCTTC. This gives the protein CAGWTVGPYGYTF.

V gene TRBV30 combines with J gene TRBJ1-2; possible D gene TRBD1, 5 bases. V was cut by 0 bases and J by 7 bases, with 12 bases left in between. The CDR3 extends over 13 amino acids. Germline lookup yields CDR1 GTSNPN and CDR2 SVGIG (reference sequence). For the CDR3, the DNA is TGTGCCTGGAGTGTATCGGCAGGGTCTGGCTACACCTTC. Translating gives CAWSVSAGSGYTF.

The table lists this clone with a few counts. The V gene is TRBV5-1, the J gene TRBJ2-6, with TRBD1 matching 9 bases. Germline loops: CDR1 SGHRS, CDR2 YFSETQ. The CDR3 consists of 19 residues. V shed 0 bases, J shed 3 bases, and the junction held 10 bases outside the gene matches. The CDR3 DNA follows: TGCGCCAGCAGCTTGGGTTGGGACAGGGCCCTTCGTGGGGCCAACGTCCTGACTTTC. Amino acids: CASSLGWDRALRGANVLTF. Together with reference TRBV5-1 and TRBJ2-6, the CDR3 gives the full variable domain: KAGVTQTPRYLIKTRGQQVTLSCSPISGHRSVSWYQQTPGQGLQFLFEYFSETQRNKGNFPGRFSGRQFSNSRSEMNVSTLELGDSALYLCASSLGWDRALRGANVLTFGAGSRLTVL.

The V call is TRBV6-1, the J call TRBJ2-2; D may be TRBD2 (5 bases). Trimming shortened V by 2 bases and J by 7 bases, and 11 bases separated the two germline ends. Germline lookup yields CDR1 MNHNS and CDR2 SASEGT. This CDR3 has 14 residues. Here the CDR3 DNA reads TGTGCCAGCAGTGAATCCCGGGCGGGCGGGGAGCTGTTTTTT. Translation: CASSESRAGGELFF.